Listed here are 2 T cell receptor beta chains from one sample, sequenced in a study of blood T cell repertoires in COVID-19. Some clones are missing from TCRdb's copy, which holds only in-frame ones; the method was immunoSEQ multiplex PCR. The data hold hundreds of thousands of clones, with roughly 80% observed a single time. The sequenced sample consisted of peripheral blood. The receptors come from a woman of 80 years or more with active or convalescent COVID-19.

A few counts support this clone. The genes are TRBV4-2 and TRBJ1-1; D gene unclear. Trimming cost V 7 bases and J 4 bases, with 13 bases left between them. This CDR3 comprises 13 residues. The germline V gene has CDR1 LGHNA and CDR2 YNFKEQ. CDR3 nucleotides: TGTGCCAGCACAAAAACGCGGGGCACTGAAGCTTTCTTT. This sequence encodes CASTKTRGTEAFF.

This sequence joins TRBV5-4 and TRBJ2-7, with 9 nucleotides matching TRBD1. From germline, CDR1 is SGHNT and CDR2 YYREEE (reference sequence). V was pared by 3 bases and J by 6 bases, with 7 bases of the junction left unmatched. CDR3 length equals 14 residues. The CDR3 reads CASSSGTGYREQYF. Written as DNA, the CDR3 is TGTGCCAGCAGCTCCGGGACAGGGTATCGCGAGCAGTACTTC.